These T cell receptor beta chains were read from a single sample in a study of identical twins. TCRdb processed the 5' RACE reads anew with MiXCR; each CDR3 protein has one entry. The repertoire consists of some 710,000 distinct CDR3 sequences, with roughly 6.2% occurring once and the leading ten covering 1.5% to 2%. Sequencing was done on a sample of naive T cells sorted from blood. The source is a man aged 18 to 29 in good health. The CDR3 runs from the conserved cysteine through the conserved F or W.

CGRGDEQFF | TRBV6-6
CSVKGLTSGNTIYF | TRBV29-1
CATNRDSSYNEQFF | TRBV6-1
CAIADRLADNTDTQYF | TRBV10-3
CASSIGGLAVYEQYF | TRBV19
CASSYLPRDYEQFF | TRBV6-2/TRBV6-3
CASSLAGQGGKAFF | TRBV5-1
CASSPRLLNEQFF | TRBV7-2
CASSLGNRADGNTIYF | TRBV12-3/TRBV12-4
CASSFRQGVYNEQFF | TRBV7-2
CATSRETVIYGYTF | TRBV15
CASSYSKVFNEQFF | TRBV6-5
CSARDRGVRETQYF | TRBV20-1
CASSQGAGGYQETQYF | TRBV4-3
CAMRGDMQETQYF | TRBV10-3
CASSVSGGQYNEQFF | TRBV5-1
CASSPKMTGGRETQYF | TRBV12-3/TRBV12-4
CASSLGAGPGYEQYF | TRBV7-8
CASSLIWSSGDGELFF | TRBV6-5
CASSHGGVYTEAFF | TRBV4-1
CASGLTGVEDADTQYF | TRBV12-5
CAIGTSRTANTGELFF | TRBV10-3
CASSPPGEQFF | TRBV7-9
CASSLGRGNYNEQFF | TRBV11-1
CASSNAQGTYNEQFF | TRBV19
CASSLRRSTFNQPQHF | TRBV12-3/TRBV12-4
CSAGTSGRGEQFF | TRBV20-1
CASSLGAGWTEAFF | TRBV12-3/TRBV12-4
CASSSTGAAEKLFF | TRBV27
CATSDSAAQTYNEQFF | TRBV24-1
CASSLRGGFGGGAYEQYF | TRBV11-2
CSARGGQNSPLHF | TRBV29-1
CASSSTGLVWETQYF | TRBV7-2
CASSPRTGLTGTKNIQYF | TRBV18
CATAPTGVVETQYF | TRBV6-1
CASSPLYGQGFYGYTF | TRBV4-1
CASSLTIISGADYNEQFF | TRBV5-5
CASSQEGGTGSTGTQYF | TRBV3-1
CASTKTGLSSDTQYF | TRBV5-1